This T cell receptor (beta chain) was observed in a study of radiation and T cells in renal cell carcinoma (TCRdb year 2020). For context, the study as a whole: Samples came from a clinical trial, in which primary renal cell carcinomas received 15 Gy stereotactic body radiation therapy followed by nephrectomy 4 weeks later. Across all 50 or so samples, under 5,000,000 unique CDR3 nucleotide sequences, encoding around 2.4 million unique CDR3 amino acid sequences, were identified. A total of around 50 samples underwent TCR beta sequencing, made up of approximately 26 tumors and about 27 peripheral blood samples.

The immunoSEQ kit was used, according to the manufacturer's recommendations, to generate TCR beta libraries from genomic DNA. To prepare the libraries, a first multiplex PCR with proprietary primers was run, followed by a second PCR that added unique barcodes, and a bead cleanup was done after each round. Each sample batch included a kit-provided positive control reaction and a negative control reaction. The final libraries were assessed on an Agilent 4200 TapeStation D1000 ScreenTape, pooled by volume, and quantified by qPCR. An Illumina NextSeq500 fitted with a MidOutput 150-cycle cartridge performed the sequencing, running 156 Read1 cycles and 15 Index1 cycles with the kit's custom primers. The pooled library was loaded at roughly 0.96 pM, with an approximately 19% PhiX control spiked in. Processing in the source paper ran as follows. Vendor-processed data were analyzed in R, with a clonotype defined as all T cells sharing the same CDR3 nucleotide sequence. In the clone abundance analyses, frequencies were normalized to the 10,000 most abundant clones in each sample. Public T cell clones, which averaged fewer than five per sample, were excluded before analysis. An abundance difference of at least 32-fold between compartments was the criterion for calling clonotypes tumor-enriched or baseline blood-enriched. A beta-binomial differential abundance model was used to identify clonotypes that expanded or contracted between blood time points. Similarity between tumor and blood repertoires was quantified using the Baroni-Urbani and Buser coefficient, and groups were compared with two-tailed Wilcoxon tests in R. TCRdb retrieved this table from immuneACCESS and kept in-frame rearrangements only. Not all clones are present; in checked studies, unresolved V genes account for under half, and no reason is known for the remainder. The DNA was the basis for D and trimming; V, J and clone size are from that table. This sample lists some 120,000 clones; over 75% were detected once. Approximately 2% of the sample goes to the ten largest clones.

The time point label, read with the paper, signifies: blood 2 weeks post-SBRT. The treatment or condition label here, explained by the study, means: 15 Gy SBRT to primary tumor, nephrectomy 4 weeks later. To follow tumor-enriched clonotypes, serial peripheral blood was collected from radiation-treated patients at baseline and at 2 weeks and 4 weeks after SBRT. All patients had renal cell carcinoma with clear cell pathology. The QIAamp DNA Blood Mini Kit (Qiagen) was used to prepare genomic DNA for TCR sequencing. The analyses included only samples that passed all quality control checks. General study outcomes and caveats: With a single-armed trial design, the study had no way to address how radiation dose or scheduling affects the TCR repertoire. Changes in the blood repertoire were not tracked past 4 weeks after treatment. In blood, the top tumor clonotypes increased from baseline to 2 weeks after radiation and then shrank by 4 weeks, which suggests a temporary expansion of tumor-resident clones. No pretreatment tumor biopsies were available, so the baseline intratumoral presence of clonotypes could not be determined.

In this sample, this clone turned up once. This receptor's antigen is unknown. No much larger clone is present one base from it, and per-base qualities are unavailable. Inclusive of the bounding cysteine and phenylalanine, the CDR3 is 12 residues long. The kept DNA is CDR3 alone, 36 bases in frame from the first base. From the germline V gene, CDR1 is SGHTA and CDR2 is FQGNSA. Trimming takes 1 base from V and 6 bases from J, and the germline ends sit 7 bases apart. The specimen comprised blood, sampled from a patient whose treatment included radiotherapy and nephrectomy. This sequence was found in an older woman with renal cell carcinoma. The sequence joins TRBV7-2 to TRBJ2-7; no D gene can be assigned with confidence. The CDR3 protein sequence reads: CASSLVGSEQYF. In nucleotide form, the sequence is TGTGCCAGCAGCTTAGTAGGGTCCGAGCAGTACTTC.